This T cell receptor beta chain was observed in a study of CXCR3-negative and CXCR3-positive naive CD8 T cells. Study results and caveats: Memory cells showed distinct TRBV-TRBJ patterns, while the two naive subsets matched. Partly lower CXCR3 expression followed cryopreservation, and most assays relied on fresh PBMCs. Surface CD5 matched across naive subsets, and TRB CDR3 properties served to infer TCR strength.

The libraries of TRB cDNA were constructed through 5' RACE using UMI labels. One entry per CDR3 protein, without DNA, is what TCRdb gives after re-calling the 5' RACE reads. The sample features 70,000 to 100,000 distinct CDR3 sequences, with 1.7% in its top ten. Naive CD8+ T cells displayed a CD45RO-CCR7+CD27+CD95- phenotype. As regards this clonotype: Antigen: not known.

Input material: naive CXCR3- CD8+ T cells from blood. Sample subset: CD45RO-CCR7+CD27+CD95- naive CD8+ T cells lacking CXCR3 (TNR3-). The sequence came from a human donor in good health. Some clones in this sample may be carry-over from other donors' samples.

The CDR3 loop is CSVLGKQGYGYTF. The gene calls are TRBV29-1 and TRBJ1-2; TCRdb selects TRBD1, and the lack of DNA leaves this call unchecked. Germline V gene sequence: CDR1 SQVTM, CDR2 ANQGSEA. The CDR3 has 13 amino acids.